This T cell receptor beta chain was sequenced for a study of OX40 agonist ivuxolimab in advanced cancers. In the study overall: Ivuxolimab is an agonistic anti-OX40 (CD134) antibody, and patients were treated with it.

Concerning this clone itself: Its antigen remains unknown.

Researchers took blood at baseline, on cycle 4 day 1, and on cycle 7 day 1. The germline V gene has CDR1 SGHTA and CDR2 FQGNSA. V was pared by 5 bases and J by 4 bases, with 9 bases of the junction left unmatched. The CDR3 consists of 15 residues. Sequencing was performed with immunoSEQ multiplex PCR; in TCRdb, only in-frame clones are kept and a portion is missing. The sample lists approximately 58,000 clones; about 91% were seen once. Study conclusions and caveats: Clonal expansion in partial responders at 0.1-3.0 mg/kg ranked among the lowest.

The source was CD4+ or CD8+ T cells sorted from blood, collected in a trial of the OX40 agonist ivuxolimab. The receptor was isolated from an adult with an advanced solid tumor such as melanoma, head and neck, liver or kidney cancer. The V call is TRBV7-2, the J call TRBJ2-5, with TRBD1 matching 8 bases. The CDR3 nucleotides read TGTGCCAGCAGCAGCTCTAGGACAGGGAGAGAGACCCAGTACTTC. This encodes CASSSSRTGRETQYF.